Listed below are T cell receptor beta chains from one sample, sequenced in a study of CD8+ T cells in alopecia areata. The assay was immunoSEQ multiplex PCR, and TCRdb's table has in-frame clones only and misses some. Of 200,000 or so clones in the sample, 58% were seen once. The specimen was CD4+ T cells sorted from blood, collected at week 24, from a patient treated with tofacitinib. These receptors came from a human donor with alopecia areata. CDR3s include the opening cysteine and the closing phenylalanine or tryptophan. The order of the fields is CDR3 protein, V gene, clone size, CDR3 length, J gene. Clone sizes are given selectively: once, few, many, or a class where the clone is expanded.

CDR3 protein: CASSEAWGKNIQYF
V gene: TRBV2
clone size: NA
CDR3 length: 14
J gene: TRBJ2-4

CDR3 protein: CSVVQGGETQYF
V gene: TRBV29-1
clone size: few
CDR3 length: 12
J gene: TRBJ2-5

CDR3 protein: CAWSVPLADLAKNIQYF
V gene: TRBV30
clone size: few
CDR3 length: 17
J gene: TRBJ2-4

CDR3 protein: CASSLGLGYEVAQYF
V gene: TRBV13
clone size: NA
CDR3 length: 15
J gene: TRBJ2-7

CDR3 protein: CASSQDFGRPENYGYTF
V gene: TRBV4-3
clone size: NA
CDR3 length: 17
J gene: TRBJ1-2

CDR3 protein: CASRNRDPYLGEQFF
V gene: TRBV6-5
clone size: NA
CDR3 length: 15
J gene: TRBJ2-1

CDR3 protein: CSAQGQNTEAFF
V gene: TRBV29-1
clone size: few
CDR3 length: 12
J gene: TRBJ1-1

CDR3 protein: CASSLLGQGARAEAFF
V gene: TRBV7-6
clone size: NA
CDR3 length: 16
J gene: TRBJ1-1

CDR3 protein: CATTRDRATDTQYF
V gene: TRBV15
clone size: NA
CDR3 length: 14
J gene: TRBJ2-3

CDR3 protein: CASSGEGIPLTDTQYF
V gene: TRBV14
clone size: few
CDR3 length: 16
J gene: TRBJ2-3

CDR3 protein: CASSPRLAEETQYF
V gene: TRBV6-5
clone size: few
CDR3 length: 14
J gene: TRBJ2-5

CDR3 protein: CASSLANWGHQPQHF
V gene: TRBV7-2
clone size: NA
CDR3 length: 15
J gene: TRBJ1-5

CDR3 protein: CAISVGDAWETQYF
V gene: TRBV10-3
clone size: NA
CDR3 length: 14
J gene: TRBJ2-5

CDR3 protein: CASSQVDMGISNQPQHF
V gene: TRBV4-1
clone size: NA
CDR3 length: 17
J gene: TRBJ1-5

CDR3 protein: CASSLGLGARETQYF
V gene: TRBV5-6
clone size: NA
CDR3 length: 15
J gene: TRBJ2-5

CDR3 protein: CASRPGSPPAGDTQYF
V gene: TRBV6-6
clone size: NA
CDR3 length: 16
J gene: TRBJ2-3

CDR3 protein: CASRTSAAEQFF
V gene: TRBV6-1
clone size: NA
CDR3 length: 12
J gene: TRBJ2-1

CDR3 protein: CASSRLAGKDTQYF
V gene: TRBV6-5
clone size: NA
CDR3 length: 14
J gene: TRBJ2-3

CDR3 protein: CASSLNRLTGELFF
V gene: TRBV7-3
clone size: NA
CDR3 length: 14
J gene: TRBJ2-2

CDR3 protein: CASSAQGTNTGELFF
V gene: TRBV9
clone size: NA
CDR3 length: 15
J gene: TRBJ2-2

CDR3 protein: CASSIGSRGAGELFF
V gene: TRBV27
clone size: NA
CDR3 length: 15
J gene: TRBJ2-2

CDR3 protein: CASGQTGSQETQYF
V gene: TRBV5-1
clone size: once
CDR3 length: 14
J gene: TRBJ2-5

CDR3 protein: CAIRTNTGSSNYEQYF
V gene: TRBV10-3
clone size: NA
CDR3 length: 16
J gene: TRBJ2-7

CDR3 protein: CASSFVSTGANVLTF
V gene: TRBV7-2
clone size: few
CDR3 length: 15
J gene: TRBJ2-6

CDR3 protein: CATSNRDGMNTEAFF
V gene: TRBV15
clone size: NA
CDR3 length: 15
J gene: TRBJ1-1

CDR3 protein: CSVNRQGSADTQYF
V gene: TRBV29-1
clone size: few
CDR3 length: 14
J gene: TRBJ2-3

CDR3 protein: CASSSRTGDNQPQHF
V gene: TRBV7-2
clone size: NA
CDR3 length: 15
J gene: TRBJ1-5

CDR3 protein: CASSRGQGVPPQHF
V gene: TRBV6-6
clone size: NA
CDR3 length: 14
J gene: TRBJ1-5

CDR3 protein: CAWGRTEAFF
V gene: TRBV30
clone size: NA
CDR3 length: 10
J gene: TRBJ1-1

CDR3 protein: CASGRSLYQETQYF
V gene: TRBV9
clone size: NA
CDR3 length: 14
J gene: TRBJ2-5

CDR3 protein: CASSVTGVTDTQYF
V gene: TRBV7-9
clone size: NA
CDR3 length: 14
J gene: TRBJ2-3

CDR3 protein: CASSIQGADTQYF
V gene: TRBV19
clone size: NA
CDR3 length: 13
J gene: TRBJ2-3

CDR3 protein: CSVGSHREKQYF
V gene: TRBV29-1
clone size: NA
CDR3 length: 12
J gene: TRBJ2-7

CDR3 protein: CASSQDPFREGNTQYF
V gene: TRBV4-3
clone size: NA
CDR3 length: 16
J gene: TRBJ2-3

CDR3 protein: CAWSVGTSGTDTQYF
V gene: TRBV30
clone size: NA
CDR3 length: 15
J gene: TRBJ2-3